Below, 23 T cell receptor beta chains from the same sample are listed, as sequenced in a study of blood T cell repertoires in COVID-19. Libraries were prepared by immunoSEQ multiplex PCR; TCRdb keeps only in-frame clonotypes and omits some of them. The sample carries roughly 100,000 clones, about 76% recorded once. The sample taken for sequencing was peripheral blood. All receptors derive from an elderly man with acute or convalescent COVID-19.

The chain has TRBV18 and TRBJ1-6; a weak D match, TRBD1 (6 bases). Germline V lookup: CDR1 KGHSH, CDR2 LQKENI. The CDR3 length is 14 residues. Deletions cut 4 bases from V and 8 bases from J, with 12 bases between. The CDR3 bases are TGTGCCAGCTCACTCGAAGGACAGTATTCACCCCTCCACTTT. Its translation is CASSLEGQYSPLHF.

The rearrangement joins TRBV4-3 to TRBJ2-7, with 9 bases matching TRBD1. Looked up from germline, CDR1 is LGHNA and CDR2 is YSLEER. CDR3 length: 16 residues. Trimming cost V 1 base and J 4 bases; bases outside gene matches: 8. The CDR3: CASSQVAGQGGYEQYF. The CDR3 DNA reads TGCGCCAGCAGCCAAGTCGCGGGACAGGGAGGGTACGAGCAGTACTTC.

V gene TRBV2 combines with J gene TRBJ1-1, with 9 nucleotides matching TRBD1. V was pared by 6 bases and J by 5 bases, with 4 bases of the junction left unmatched. The CDR3 has 13 amino acids. In germline, CDR1 is SNHLY, CDR2 FYNNEI. As DNA, the CDR3 is TGTGCCAGCAGCGGGACAGGGAAAACTGAAGCTTTCTTT. This sequence encodes CASSGTGKTEAFF. The variable domain in full, with the rest retrieved from reference TRBV2 and TRBJ1-1, is EPEVTQTPSHQVTQMGQEVILRCVPISNHLYFYWYRQILGQKVEFLVSFYNNEISEKSEIFDDQFSVERPDGSNFTLKIRSTKLEDSAMYFCASSGTGKTEAFFGQGTRLTVV.

This chain uses TRBV5-6 with TRBJ2-5; 7 nucleotides match TRBD2. V was pared by 5 bases and J by 0 bases, with 4 bases of the junction left unmatched. CDR1 and CDR2 (germline): SGHDT, YYEEEE. The CDR3 spans 14 residues. The CDR3 region is CASRRDYNQETQYF. The CDR3 DNA reads TGTGCCAGCAGAAGGGACTACAACCAAGAGACCCAGTACTTC.

The chain couples TRBV27 to TRBJ1-5, with 7 positions matching TRBD1. CDR3 length: 14 amino acids. V dropped 4 bases and J dropped 7; count of bases not matched to a gene: 7. The germline V gene has CDR1 MNHEY and CDR2 SMNVEV (reference sequence). CDR3 in amino acids: CASSSGTVGQPQHF. DNA for the CDR3: TGTGCCAGCAGTTCGGGGACAGTGGGGCAGCCCCAGCATTTT.

A remark on this clone: The sample holds other DNA sequences that translate to the same CDR3. The rearrangement joins TRBV28 to TRBJ1-4; a possible D gene is TRBD1 (5 bases). The length of the CDR3 is 14 residues. The germline CDR1 and CDR2 sequences are MDHEN and SYDVKM. The V end was cut by 3 bases, the J end by 2 bases, with 7 bases between. This CDR3 reads CASSLGGTNEKLFF. As DNA, the CDR3 is TGTGCCAGCAGTTTGGGGGGGACTAATGAAAAACTGTTTTTT.

CDR3 nucleotide sequence: TGTGCCAGCAGCCAACTGGGGCGCACCGGGGAGCTGTTTTTT. This translates into CASSQLGRTGELFF. V is TRBV14 and J is TRBJ2-2; tentatively, D is TRBD1 (5 bases). The V end lost 2 bases, the J end lost 4 bases, and 8 bases lay between the germline ends. The CDR3 length is 14 residues. Germline CDR1 and CDR2: SGHDN and FVKESK.

V gene TRBV6-5 combines with J gene TRBJ1-4; possibly TRBD1 for D (5 bases). Trimming removed 4 bases from V and 7 bases from J, with 16 bases in between. CDR3 size: 15 residues. Per the germline V gene, CDR1 is MNHEY and CDR2 is SVGAGI. DNA of the CDR3: TGTGCCAGCAGTTTCTACACGGGTAGGGGTGAAAAACTGTTTTTT. This sequence encodes CASSFYTGRGEKLFF.

The chain combines TRBV6-2 or TRBV6-3 with TRBJ1-2; TRBD1 aligns across 7 bases. CDR1 MNHEY and CDR2 SVGEGT come from the germline V gene. This CDR3 has 13 amino acids. V dropped 4 bases and J dropped 8; count of bases not matched to a gene: 7. The CDR3 protein is CASSLGQVLGYTF. The CDR3 region has the DNA TGTGCCAGCAGTTTAGGACAGGTTCTCGGCTACACCTTC.

This chain uses TRBV5-6 with TRBJ2-3; 7 nucleotides align to TRBD1. The CDR3 is 16 residues long. V shed 1 base and J 0 bases; nucleotides not matched to a gene: 5. Germline V gene lookup returns CDR1 SGHDT and CDR2 YYEEEE. The CDR3 sequence is CASSLLGQPSTDTQYF. The CDR3 region has the DNA TGTGCCAGCAGCTTGCTGGGACAGCCTAGCACAGATACGCAGTATTTT. Drawing the rest from reference TRBV5-6 and TRBJ2-3, the complete variable domain is DAGVTQSPTHLIKTRGQQVTLRCSPKSGHDTVSWYQQALGQGPQFIFQYYEEEERQRGNFPDRFSGHQFPNYSSELNVNALLLGDSALYLCASSLLGQPSTDTQYFGPGTRLTVL.

This sequence joins TRBV19 and TRBJ2-3; possible D gene TRBD2, 6 bases. Trimming took 6 bases from V and 0 from J, leaving 13 bases between them. Germline V lookup: CDR1 LNHDA, CDR2 SQIVND (reference sequence). The CDR3 runs 15 residues. The CDR3 region is CASRPKAGSTDTQYF. DNA of the CDR3: TGTGCCAGTAGACCCAAAGCGGGCAGCACAGATACGCAGTATTTT.

This clone was picked up a small number of times. The chain recombines TRBV19 with TRBJ1-6; D may be TRBD1 (6 bases). Germline V gene lookup returns CDR1 LNHDA and CDR2 SQIVND (reference sequence). The CDR3 runs 15 residues. V was cut by 4 bases and J by 7 bases, with 14 bases left in between. CDR3 protein: CASSTGQNPNSPLHF. In nucleotides, the CDR3 is TGTGCCAGTAGTACCGGACAGAATCCCAATTCACCCCTCCACTTT.

The chain has TRBV24-1 and TRBJ1-2; the D gene is possibly TRBD1 (5 bases). This CDR3 contains 16 residues. CDR1 and CDR2 (germline): KGHDR, SFDVKD. V gave up 4 bases and J gave up 1 base, with 15 bases separating them. CDR3 bases: TGTGCCACCAGTGAGGCTCGGGGGACCCGTAACTATGGCTACACCTTC. Translation: CATSEARGTRNYGYTF.

This sequence joins TRBV18 and TRBJ2-5; 9 nucleotides agree with TRBD2. Per germline, CDR1 KGHSH and CDR2 LQKENI. Trimming removed 1 base from V and 3 bases from J; junction bases left unmatched: 3. The CDR3 length is 15 residues. The CDR3 DNA sequence: TGTGCCAGCTCACCACAGCGGGGGGACAAAGAGACCCAGTACTTC. It specifies CASSPQRGDKETQYF.

This rearrangement joins TRBV5-6 to TRBJ1-1, with 7 bases lining up with TRBD1. Germline CDR1 is SGHDT and CDR2 is YYEEEE. The length of the CDR3 is 15 residues. The ends lost 4 bases at V and 1 base at J; junction bases unmatched: 7. CDR3: CASSRDRDKNTEAFF. Here the CDR3 DNA reads TGTGCCAGCAGCCGAGACAGGGATAAGAACACTGAAGCTTTCTTT.

A few counts support this clone. The chain joins TRBV28 to TRBJ1-1; D possibly corresponds to TRBD1 (5 bases). CDR3 length: 16 residues. Trimming cost V 5 bases and J 0 bases, with 16 bases left between them. Germline V gene lookup returns CDR1 MDHEN and CDR2 SYDVKM. CDR3 nucleotide sequence: TGTGCCAGCAGTCCTCCCATCACAGGCTTGAACACTGAAGCTTTCTTT. It specifies CASSPPITGLNTEAFF.

The V call is TRBV29-1, the J call TRBJ1-1, with a possible D match to TRBD1 (5 bases). The CDR3 has 13 amino acids. V dropped 7 bases and J dropped 0 bases, with 12 bases sitting between them. Per germline, CDR1 SQVTM and CDR2 ANQGSEA. The CDR3 DNA follows: TGCAGCGCCCGGACACAAATGAACACTGAAGCTTTCTTT. Its translation is CSARTQMNTEAFF.

The J gene is TRBJ1-1, the V gene TRBV5-6; the match to TRBD1 covers 7 bases. The trim removed 4 bases at V and 1 base at J, leaving 4 bases unmatched. The length of the CDR3 is 14 residues. The germline V gene has CDR1 SGHDT and CDR2 YYEEEE. The CDR3 sequence is CASSPGQPNTEAFF. As DNA, the CDR3 is TGTGCCAGCAGCCCGGGACAGCCGAACACTGAAGCTTTCTTT.

J is TRBJ2-6 and V is TRBV5-1; D is unresolved. With 7 bases removed from V and 0 bases from J, the gap between germline ends came to 11 bases. Per the germline V gene, CDR1 is SGHRS and CDR2 is YFSETQ. The CDR3 length is 15 residues. The CDR3 loop is CASAVVPSGANVLTF. CDR3 nucleotide sequence: TGCGCCAGCGCCGTAGTTCCCTCTGGGGCCAACGTCCTGACTTTC.

This chain joins TRBV7-9 and TRBJ2-2, with TRBD1 as a possible D gene (5 bases). The V and J ends lost 1 base and 5 bases respectively, with 11 bases between them. This CDR3 contains 15 residues. From germline, CDR1 is SEHNR and CDR2 FQNEAQ (reference sequence). The CDR3 loop reads CASSLVAGWTGELFF. The DNA for the CDR3 is TGTGCCAGCAGCTTAGTCGCAGGGTGGACCGGGGAGCTGTTTTTT.

The chain couples TRBV19 to TRBJ1-5; D might be TRBD1 (5 bases). CDR3 length equals 16 residues. Germline V gives CDR1 LNHDA, CDR2 SQIVND (reference sequence). With 6 bases removed from V and 4 bases from J, the gap between germline ends came to 19 bases. The CDR3 reads CASRLKAGTENQPQHF. DNA of the CDR3: TGTGCCAGTAGACTTAAAGCCGGGACTGAAAATCAGCCCCAGCATTTT.

This clone was counted only a few times. The chain carries TRBV7-9 and TRBJ1-6, with D unresolved. Trimming removed 2 bases from V and 10 bases from J, with 12 bases in between. Germline CDR1 reads SEHNR; CDR2 reads FQNEAQ (reference sequence). CDR3 size: 14 residues. The CDR3 sequence: CASSLNSRESPLHF. For the CDR3, the DNA is TGTGCCAGCAGCTTAAATAGTCGGGAATCACCCCTCCACTTT.

This chain joins TRBV5-1 and TRBJ1-6; TRBD1 matches at 9 bases. Germline V CDR1 and CDR2: SGHRS, YFSETQ. V was clipped by 7 bases and J by 3 bases; unmatched bases: 5. This CDR3 spans 15 amino acids. The CDR3: CASSDRGGYNSPLHF. CDR3 sequence (DNA): TGCGCCAGCTCGGACAGGGGCGGCTATAATTCACCCCTCCACTTT.